These 13 T cell receptor beta chains share one sample of origin, sequenced in a study of blood T cell repertoires in COVID-19. Profiling relied on immunoSEQ multiplex PCR, and the TCRdb table lists in-frame clones only, not all of them. The table has 250,000 or so clones, roughly four fifths seen once. The specimen was peripheral blood. The receptors shown here come from a man between 25 and 39 years old who had recovered from COVID-19.

This clone has a single count. The gene calls are TRBV12-5 and TRBJ2-3; 8 bases map to TRBD2. Germline CDR1 is LGHNT and CDR2 is FRNRAP. The CDR3 has 15 amino acids. The J segment lost 4 bases and the V segment lost 3 bases, leaving 6 bases of the junction unmatched. The CDR3 reads CASGFGGGSADTQYF. Written as DNA, the CDR3 is TGTGCTAGTGGTTTCGGCGGGGGGTCAGCAGATACGCAGTATTTT.

The chain uses TRBV19 and TRBJ2-3; no clear D. The CDR3 loop spans 15 amino acids. Germline CDR1 and CDR2: LNHDA and SQIVND (reference sequence). V was cut by 1 base and J by 6 bases, with 14 bases left in between. CDR3 in amino acids: CASSIASRPSDTQYF. CDR3 DNA sequence: TGTGCCAGTAGTATAGCATCGAGGCCGTCGGATACGCAGTATTTT.

The genes are TRBV6-5 and TRBJ1-1; the D gene is possibly TRBD1 (6 bases). The V gene's germline CDR1 is MNHEY and CDR2 SVGAGI. V lost 0 bases, J lost 5 bases, and 13 bases lay in between. The CDR3 contains 15 residues. CDR3 nucleotides: TGTGCCAGCAGTTACTCGACTCTAGGGGGTACTGAAGCTTTCTTT. It specifies CASSYSTLGGTEAFF.

V and J are TRBV9 and TRBJ1-1, with D possibly matching TRBD1 (5 bases). Looked up from germline, CDR1 is SGDLS and CDR2 is YYNGEE. The CDR3 extends over 14 amino acids. The ends were cut back, 2 bases at V and 1 base at J, with 9 bases in the middle. The CDR3 DNA sequence: TGTGCCAGCAGCGTCGACAGCGAGAACACTGAAGCTTTCTTT. It yields the protein CASSVDSENTEAFF.

The chain employs TRBV7-2 and TRBJ2-1, with D tentatively TRBD2 (7 bases). CDR3 length: 14 residues. V lost 11 bases and J lost 4, with 18 bases in between. CDR1 SGHTA and CDR2 FQGNSA come from the germline V gene. The CDR3 loop is CAAGASGIYNEQFF. The CDR3 DNA is TGTGCCGCAGGGGCTAGCGGAATTTACAATGAGCAGTTCTTC.

V gene TRBV18 combines with J gene TRBJ1-4, with 8 bases that match TRBD1. This CDR3 contains 15 residues. Trimming at V came to 6 bases and at J to 8 bases, leaving 11 bases not matched to a gene. Germline-derived CDR1 and CDR2 are KGHSH and LQKENI. CDR3 amino acids: CASSPTGQAIEKLFF. The CDR3 DNA reads TGTGCCAGCTCCCCAACGGGACAGGCAATAGAAAAACTGTTTTTT.

The chain joins TRBV19 to TRBJ2-1; a possible D gene is TRBD1 (5 bases). The V and J ends lost 5 bases and 0 bases respectively, with 11 bases between them. This CDR3 is built from 15 residues. The germline V gene has CDR1 LNHDA and CDR2 SQIVND (reference sequence). The CDR3 is CASSFYRSSYNEQFF. The CDR3 nucleotides read TGTGCCAGTAGTTTCTACAGGAGCTCCTACAATGAGCAGTTCTTC. The full variable domain, rest sourced from reference TRBV19 and TRBJ2-1, is DGGITQSPKYLFRKEGQNVTLSCEQNLNHDAMYWYRQDPGQGLRLIYYSQIVNDFQKGDIAEGYSVSREKKESFPLTVTSAQKNPTAFYLCASSFYRSSYNEQFFGPGTRLTVL.

This clone showed up many times. The chain joins TRBV7-2 to TRBJ1-4; 11 nucleotides align to TRBD1. This CDR3 comprises 14 residues. After removal of 5 bases from V and 10 bases from J, the junction contained 6 bases not matched to a gene. In germline, CDR1 is SGHTA, CDR2 FQGNSA. CDR3 DNA sequence: TGTGCCAGCAGCCGGACAGGGGGCGGCTCAAAACTGTTTTTT. This gives the protein CASSRTGGGSKLFF.

CDR3: CASSTPGHFSNQPQHF. The CDR3 region has the DNA TGTGCCAGCAGTACCCCGGGACACTTTAGCAATCAGCCCCAGCATTTT. The chain employs TRBV28 and TRBJ1-5; possibly TRBD1 for D (6 bases). The CDR3 is 16 residues long. Trimming left V 5 bases short and J 0 bases short, with 14 bases between. Germline-derived CDR1 and CDR2 are MDHEN and SYDVKM.

The CDR3: CASQGQSNEQFF. The DNA of the CDR3 is TGTGCCAGCCAGGGACAGTCCAATGAGCAGTTCTTC. The rearrangement links TRBV19 to TRBJ2-1; 7 positions match TRBD1. Germline V gives CDR1 LNHDA, CDR2 SQIVND (reference sequence). This CDR3 comprises 12 residues. V was pared by 9 bases and J by 6 bases, with 5 bases of the junction left unmatched.

This clone was recorded a few times. The chain combines TRBV5-4 with TRBJ1-1; the match to TRBD1 covers 7 bases. V lost 0 bases and J lost 11; bases outside the gene matches: 7. The CDR3 extends over 13 amino acids. Germline-derived CDR1 and CDR2 are SGHNT and YYREEE (reference sequence). The CDR3 protein is CASSLETGFPAFF. The CDR3 nucleotides are TGTGCCAGCAGCTTGGAGACAGGGTTTCCGGCTTTCTTT.

V is TRBV5-6 and J is TRBJ1-2, with TRBD1 identical over 7 bases. J gave up 2 bases and V 6 bases, and 7 bases lay outside the gene matches. Germline V CDR1 and CDR2: SGHDT, YYEEEE. This CDR3 has 14 amino acids. CDR3 loop: CASMRGRINYGYTF. The CDR3 DNA reads TGTGCCAGCATGAGGGGGCGCATCAACTATGGCTACACCTTC. Drawing the rest from reference TRBV5-6 and TRBJ1-2, the complete variable domain is DAGVTQSPTHLIKTRGQQVTLRCSPKSGHDTVSWYQQALGQGPQFIFQYYEEEERQRGNFPDRFSGHQFPNYSSELNVNALLLGDSALYLCASMRGRINYGYTFGSGTRLTVV.

V is TRBV12-3 or TRBV12-4 and J is TRBJ2-7; D is perhaps TRBD2 (7 bases). This CDR3 has 13 residues. Between the trimmed V and J ends, which lost 5 bases and 5 bases, there was a span of 13 bases. CDR3 region: CASSHRGAHEQYF. Here the CDR3 DNA reads TGTGCCAGCAGTCACCGGGGGGCACACGAGCAGTACTTC.